This TCR beta chain is drawn from a study of STAT5B mutations in CD4+ large granular lymphocyte leukemia. General study findings and limits: Main leukemic clonotypes were patient-specific, but roughly 26% appeared at low frequency elsewhere.

To note about this clone: As yet, its antigen is unknown.

Per the germline V gene, CDR1 is SQVTM and CDR2 is ANQGSEA. CDR3 size: 11 residues. The J segment lost 9 bases and the V segment lost 8 bases, leaving 7 bases of the junction unmatched. Sequencing used immunoSEQ multiplex PCR; TCRdb keeps in-frame clones, though not all of them. The table includes around 33,000 clones, more than 55% detected once. The origin of this receptor is a human donor in good health. This chain joins TRBV29-1 and TRBJ2-1, with 7 bases identical to TRBD2. Material for sequencing was CD4+ T cells from blood buffy coats. In DNA, the CDR3 is TGCAGCACCACTAGCGTCGGTGAGCAGTTCTTC. Translated: CSTTSVGEQFF.